The rows below give T cell receptor beta chains drawn from one sample of a study of tumor T cells in aggressive B-cell lymphoma. TCRdb's copy holds only in-frame clones and misses some; the assay was immunoSEQ multiplex PCR. In the table there are about 3,200 clones, around 86% of which are singletons. Sequencing was carried out using tumor tissue. The receptors here all came from an adult with diffuse large B cell lymphoma. Both conserved end residues are part of each CDR3. Each record gives: D gene, J gene, clone size, V gene, CDR3 DNA, CDR3 protein. The D gene is left open where the match is weak. Part of the rows lack a size; the others show once, few, many or a class for expanded clones.

D: -; J: TRBJ1-1; size: -; V: TRBV4-3; DNA: TGCGCCAGCAGCCAAGATCTAATAGGGGCTCGGACTGAAGCTTTCTTT; CDR3: CASSQDLIGARTEAFF
D: -; J: TRBJ2-7; size: few; V: TRBV29-1; DNA: TGCAGCGTTGTAGAGGGAGCGTCCTACGAGCAGTACTTC; CDR3: CSVVEGASYEQYF
D: -; J: TRBJ2-5; size: -; V: TRBV18; DNA: TGTGCCAGCTCACCAGGGGAGAGTCAAGAGACCCAGTACTTC; CDR3: CASSPGESQETQYF
D: -; J: TRBJ2-1; size: -; V: TRBV13; DNA: TGTGCCAGCAGCTTAGACGGGACTCGCTCCTACAATGAGCAGTTCTTC; CDR3: CASSLDGTRSYNEQFF
D: TRBD2; J: TRBJ2-1; size: -; V: TRBV27; DNA: TGTGCCAGCAGTTTATCTAGCGGGAGGATTTACAATGAGCAGTTCTTC; CDR3: CASSLSSGRIYNEQFF
D: TRBD1; J: TRBJ1-1; size: -; V: TRBV28; DNA: TGTGCCAGCAGCCCTTTTCCCCAGGGTCAGGGGGCAGGTGAAGCTTTCTTT; CDR3: CASSPFPQGQGAGEAFF
D: -; J: TRBJ2-3; size: -; V: TRBV11-3; DNA: TGTGCCAGCAGCTTAACTCCCCGATATACGCAGTATTTT; CDR3: CASSLTPRYTQYF
D: -; J: TRBJ1-3; size: -; V: TRBV9; DNA: TGTGCCAGCAGCCCTATCCTACAGGGTATTATTGGAAACACCATATATTTT; CDR3: CASSPILQGIIGNTIYF
D: TRBD2; J: TRBJ2-3; size: -; V: TRBV7-3; DNA: TGTGCCAGCAGCTTACAAGGCGGGAGGCGGACAGATACGCAGTATTTT; CDR3: CASSLQGGRRTDTQYF
D: -; J: TRBJ1-3; size: -; V: TRBV5-8; DNA: TGTGCCAGCAGCTTGGAGGGAGGAGGTGGAAACACCATATATTTT; CDR3: CASSLEGGGGNTIYF
D: -; J: TRBJ2-7; size: -; V: TRBV29-1; DNA: TGCAGCGTTGCCAGTCTCCACTACGAGCAGTACTTC; CDR3: CSVASLHYEQYF
D: -; J: TRBJ1-2; size: -; V: TRBV29-1; DNA: TGCAGCGTACCCGAACAGGGCCCGGCTGGCTACACCTTC; CDR3: CSVPEQGPAGYTF
D: -; J: TRBJ1-2; size: -; V: TRBV14; DNA: TGTGCCAGCAGCCAAGACCCGTATGGCTACACCTTC; CDR3: CASSQDPYGYTF
D: -; J: TRBJ2-6; size: -; V: TRBV27; DNA: TGTGTCAGCAGTGGGCGGACAATCTCTGGGGCCAACGTCCTGACTTTC; CDR3: CVSSGRTISGANVLTF
D: TRBD2; J: TRBJ2-3; size: -; V: TRBV4-2; DNA: TGTGCCAGCAGCCCCGAGCGGGAGCGTGATACGCAGTATTTT; CDR3: CASSPERERDTQYF
D: -; J: TRBJ1-3; size: -; V: TRBV6-5; DNA: TGTGCCAGCATCCCCGACACTGGAAACACCATATATTTT; CDR3: CASIPDTGNTIYF
D: -; J: TRBJ1-5; size: -; V: TRBV21-1; DNA: TGTGCCAGCAGCAAGACGGCCAATCAGGCCCAGCATTTT; CDR3: CASSKTANQAQHF
D: -; J: TRBJ1-4; size: -; V: TRBV19; DNA: TGTGCCAGTATTATGTCAGGGCGCCCTAATGAAAAACTGTTTTTT; CDR3: CASIMSGRPNEKLFF
D: TRBD1; J: TRBJ1-5; size: -; V: TRBV15; DNA: TGTGCCACCAGCAGGGAGGGGGCGCATAGCAATCAGCCCCAGCATTTT; CDR3: CATSREGAHSNQPQHF
D: -; J: TRBJ1-1; size: few; V: TRBV7-9; DNA: TGTGCCAGCAGCTTATGGGAGGGCGTCACTGAAGCTTTCTTT; CDR3: CASSLWEGVTEAFF
D: -; J: TRBJ2-5; size: -; V: TRBV27; DNA: TGTGCCAGCAGCCCGGGGATCTTCAGAGAGACCCAGTACTTC; CDR3: CASSPGIFRETQYF
D: -; J: TRBJ2-7; size: -; V: TRBV7-2; DNA: TGTGCCAGCAGCTCTATGCCGGGGGTCGGCGAGCAGTACTTC; CDR3: CASSSMPGVGEQYF
D: -; J: TRBJ2-5; size: -; V: TRBV25-1; DNA: TGTGCCAGCAGTGAGGGCGGGGACGAGACCCAGTACTTC; CDR3: CASSEGGDETQYF
D: -; J: TRBJ2-5; size: -; V: TRBV4-2; DNA: TGTGCCAGCAGCCACGAAGAGACCCAGTACTTC; CDR3: CASSHEETQYF
D: -; J: TRBJ2-2; size: -; V: TRBV12-5; DNA: TGTGCTAGTGGTTCCAGGGATACCGGGGAGCTGTTTTTT; CDR3: CASGSRDTGELFF